This T cell receptor (beta chain) was sequenced in a study of beta chain features in type 1 diabetes. Expressed TCRB transcripts got sequenced, as all isolated RNA was reverse transcribed. TCRdb keeps only in-frame clones here, not all; method: immunoSEQ multiplex PCR. The sample includes about 230,000 clones, 9.6% of them seen just once. The germline V and J ends were trimmed by 4 bases and 6 bases, with 13 bases remaining between them. Germline V lookup: CDR1 SGHNT, CDR2 YYREEE (reference sequence). The CDR3 runs 13 residues. Based on CD45RO/CCR7/CD25/CD127/CD95/CD27, CD4+ regulatory, stem cell-like memory, naive and central memory cells were sorted. About this clone: Its antigen is unknown.

Study observations and caveats: Whatever favoring of shorter templates PCR might show would apply equally to patients and controls.

The sample comprised naive CD4+ T cells from blood. V gene TRBV5-4 combines with J gene TRBJ1-2; D uncertain. The source of this sequence is a woman aged 18-29 years in good health. CDR3 DNA sequence: TGTGCCAGCAGCAGGAGGACGGCAGATGGCTACACCTTC. This codes for CASSRRTADGYTF.